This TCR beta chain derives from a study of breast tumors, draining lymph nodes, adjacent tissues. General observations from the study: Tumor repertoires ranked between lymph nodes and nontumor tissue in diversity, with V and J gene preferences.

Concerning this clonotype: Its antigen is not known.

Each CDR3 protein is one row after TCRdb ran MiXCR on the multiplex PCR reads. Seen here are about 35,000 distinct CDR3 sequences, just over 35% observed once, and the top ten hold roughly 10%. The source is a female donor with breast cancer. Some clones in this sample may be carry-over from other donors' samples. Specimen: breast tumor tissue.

CDR3 region: CASSFQQGGTGELFF. The CDR3 DNA is TGTGCCAGCAGTTTCCAACAGGGTGGGACCGGGGAGCTGTTTTTT. The genes are TRBV27 and TRBJ2-2; D perhaps matches TRBD1 (6 bases). Germline lookup yields CDR1 MNHEY and CDR2 SMNVEV (reference sequence). V was cut by 3 bases and J by 5 bases, with 13 bases left in between. The CDR3 consists of 15 residues.